This T cell receptor beta chain was profiled in a study of blood T cell repertoires in COVID-19. Clones were read by immunoSEQ multiplex PCR, and TCRdb kept only the in-frame ones, dropping some. Among about 250,000 clones listed, over 80% were seen once. Trimming took 6 bases from V and 4 from J, leaving 6 bases between them. The CDR3 loop spans 11 amino acids. Germline loops: CDR1 DFQATT, CDR2 SNEGSKA (reference sequence). This sequence was found in a woman aged 18-35 years who had recovered from COVID-19. The chain combines TRBV20-1 with TRBJ2-2; D is undetermined. Material for sequencing was PBMCs or T cells enriched from blood (not recorded which). The CDR3 nucleotides are TGCAGTGCACTAACCACCGGGGAGCTGTTTTTT. It encodes CSALTTGELFF.